The 3 T cell receptor beta chains in this list originate from one sample, sequenced in a study of cytomegalovirus exposure and HLA in healthy donors. PCR involved 60 Vbeta and 13 Jbeta primers. Clones were read by immunoSEQ multiplex PCR, and TCRdb kept only the in-frame ones, dropping some. The sample holds more than 150,000 clones, around 78% seen once. Sequencing used PBMCs. These receptors originate from a man in his late teens or twenties in good health and CMV-seronegative.

This clone was recorded once. This chain joins TRBV6-1 and TRBJ2-2, with 9 bases identical to TRBD1. CDR3 length: 13 residues. The junction had 6 bases not matched to a gene; V was cut back by 8 bases and J by 8 bases. Germline-derived CDR1 and CDR2 are MNHNS and SASEGT. In nucleotides, the CDR3 is TGTGCCAGCTCGACAGGGGGGGTGGGGGAGCTGTTTTTT. This encodes CASSTGGVGELFF.

The count of this clone is one. The chain has TRBV5-6 and TRBJ2-7; D is perhaps TRBD2 (7 bases). Trimming stripped 5 bases from V and 1 base from J, with 16 bases between. This CDR3 region has 15 residues. The germline V gene encodes CDR1 SGHDT and CDR2 YYEEEE. The CDR3 coding sequence is TGTGCCAGCAGTTTCCGGGGGGCCGGATCCTACGAGCAGTACTTC. It translates to CASSFRGAGSYEQYF.

The CDR3 bases are TGTGCCAGCAGTTTAGGAGTAGTGACTAGCACAGATACGCAGTATTTT. It codes for CASSLGVVTSTDTQYF. The chain has TRBV28 and TRBJ2-3; D is unclear. The germline V gene has CDR1 MDHEN and CDR2 SYDVKM. V was shortened by 2 bases and J by 0 bases, with 12 bases between the two germline ends. The CDR3 is made up of 16 amino acids.